This T cell receptor (beta chain) was obtained from a study of T cell responses to AZD1222 COVID-19 vaccine. Study-wide points: Repertoire collection took place solely once the T cell response had peaked. Donors were mostly white British, more females; clonal diversity possibly underestimated.

For this clone: Its antigen is as yet unknown.

Germline V CDR1 and CDR2: MNHEY, SVGAGI. Trimming pared 6 bases from V and 4 bases from J, leaving 18 bases between. There are 15 residues in the CDR3. Generated by immunoSEQ multiplex PCR, the TCRdb table keeps only in-frame clones and is missing some. The sample contains around 110,000 clones, about 90% of which appear only once. The sample here was peripheral blood, taken on day 0 of AZD1222 vaccination. The chain joins TRBV6-5 to TRBJ1-2; D is unclear. The sequence was obtained from an adult in good health. The CDR3 loop is CASSLTPWSSYGYTF. The DNA for the CDR3 is TGTGCCAGCAGCCTAACGCCCTGGAGTAGCTATGGCTACACCTTC.